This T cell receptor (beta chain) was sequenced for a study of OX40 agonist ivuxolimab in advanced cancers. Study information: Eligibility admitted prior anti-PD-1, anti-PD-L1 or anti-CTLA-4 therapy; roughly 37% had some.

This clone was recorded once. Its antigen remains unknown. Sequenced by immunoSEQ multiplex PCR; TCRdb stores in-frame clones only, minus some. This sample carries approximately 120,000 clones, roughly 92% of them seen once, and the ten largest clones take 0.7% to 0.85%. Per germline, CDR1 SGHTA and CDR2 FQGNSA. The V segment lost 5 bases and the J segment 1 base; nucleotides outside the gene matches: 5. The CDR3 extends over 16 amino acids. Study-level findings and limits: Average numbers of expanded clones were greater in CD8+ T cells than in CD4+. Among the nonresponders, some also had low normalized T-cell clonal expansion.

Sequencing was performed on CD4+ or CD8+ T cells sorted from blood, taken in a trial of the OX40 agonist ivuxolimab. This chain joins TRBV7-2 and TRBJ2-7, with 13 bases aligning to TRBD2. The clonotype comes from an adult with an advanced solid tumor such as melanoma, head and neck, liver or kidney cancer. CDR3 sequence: CASSGRTSGSSYEQYF. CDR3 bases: TGTGCCAGCAGCGGCCGGACTAGCGGGAGTTCCTACGAGCAGTACTTC.